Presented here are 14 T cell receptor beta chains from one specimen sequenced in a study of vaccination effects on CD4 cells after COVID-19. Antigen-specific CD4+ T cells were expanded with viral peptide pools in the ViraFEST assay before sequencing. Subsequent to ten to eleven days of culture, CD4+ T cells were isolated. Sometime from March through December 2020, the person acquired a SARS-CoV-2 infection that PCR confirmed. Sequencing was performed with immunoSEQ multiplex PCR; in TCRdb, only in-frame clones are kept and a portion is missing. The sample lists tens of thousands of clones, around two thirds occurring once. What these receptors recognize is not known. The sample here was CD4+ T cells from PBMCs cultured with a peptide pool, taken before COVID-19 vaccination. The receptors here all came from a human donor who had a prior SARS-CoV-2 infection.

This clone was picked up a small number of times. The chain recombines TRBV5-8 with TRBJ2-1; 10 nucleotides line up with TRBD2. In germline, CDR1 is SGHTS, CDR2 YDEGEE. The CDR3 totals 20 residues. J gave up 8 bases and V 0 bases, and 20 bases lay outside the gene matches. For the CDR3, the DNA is TGTGCCAGCAGCTTGGCCTCCTGGGGGAGCGGGAGGGGAAAGAGTTATGAGCAGTTCTTC. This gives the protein CASSLASWGSGRGKSYEQFF.

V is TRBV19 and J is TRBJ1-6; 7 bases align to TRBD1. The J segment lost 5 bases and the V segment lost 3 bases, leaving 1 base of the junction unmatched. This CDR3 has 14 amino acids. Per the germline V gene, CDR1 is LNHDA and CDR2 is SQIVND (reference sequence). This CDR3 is CASSMTGNNSPLHF. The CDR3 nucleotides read TGTGCCAGTAGTATGACAGGGAATAATTCACCCCTCCACTTT.

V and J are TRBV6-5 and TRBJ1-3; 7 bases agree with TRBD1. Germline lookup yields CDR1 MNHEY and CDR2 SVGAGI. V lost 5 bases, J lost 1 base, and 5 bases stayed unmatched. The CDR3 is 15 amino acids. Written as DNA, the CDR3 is TGTGCCAGCAGTATACAGACAGGGTCTGGAAACACCATATATTTT. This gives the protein CASSIQTGSGNTIYF.

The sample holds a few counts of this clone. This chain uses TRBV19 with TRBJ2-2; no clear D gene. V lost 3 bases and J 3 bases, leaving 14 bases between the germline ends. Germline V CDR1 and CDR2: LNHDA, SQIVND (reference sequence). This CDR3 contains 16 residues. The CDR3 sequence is CASSILVPGDTGELFF. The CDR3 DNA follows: TGTGCCAGTAGTATTTTGGTCCCCGGTGACACCGGGGAGCTGTTTTTT.

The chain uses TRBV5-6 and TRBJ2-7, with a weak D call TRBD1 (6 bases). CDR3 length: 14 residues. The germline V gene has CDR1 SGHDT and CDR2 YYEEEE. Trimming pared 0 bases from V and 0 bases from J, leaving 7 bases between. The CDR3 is CASSLAGVSYEQYF. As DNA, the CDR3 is TGTGCCAGCAGCTTGGCAGGGGTCTCCTACGAGCAGTACTTC.

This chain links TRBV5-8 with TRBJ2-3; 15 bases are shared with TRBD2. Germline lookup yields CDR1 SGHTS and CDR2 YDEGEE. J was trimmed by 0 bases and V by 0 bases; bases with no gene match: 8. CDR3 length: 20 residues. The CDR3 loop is CASSLAFGTSGRTSTDTQYF. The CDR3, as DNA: TGTGCCAGCAGCTTGGCCTTCGGGACTAGCGGGAGGACTAGCACAGATACGCAGTATTTT.

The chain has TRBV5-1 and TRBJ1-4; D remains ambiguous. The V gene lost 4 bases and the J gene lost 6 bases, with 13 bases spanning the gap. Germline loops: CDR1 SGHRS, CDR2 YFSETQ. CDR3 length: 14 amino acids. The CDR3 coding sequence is TGCGCCAGCAGCGCCTCCGGGAGGGATGAAAAACTGTTTTTT. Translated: CASSASGRDEKLFF.

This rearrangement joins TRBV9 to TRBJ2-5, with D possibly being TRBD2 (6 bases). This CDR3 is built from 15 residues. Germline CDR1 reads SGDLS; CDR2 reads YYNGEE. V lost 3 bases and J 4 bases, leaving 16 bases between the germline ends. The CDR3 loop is CASSAGRGAAETQYF. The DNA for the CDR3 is TGTGCCAGCAGCGCGGGACGCGGGGCCGCAGAGACCCAGTACTTC.

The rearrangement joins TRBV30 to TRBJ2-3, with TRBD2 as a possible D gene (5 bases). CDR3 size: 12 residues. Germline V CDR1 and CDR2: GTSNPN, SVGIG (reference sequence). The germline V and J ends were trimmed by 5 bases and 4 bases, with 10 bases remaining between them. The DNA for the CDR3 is TGTGCCTGGGAACTAGTGGCAGATACGCAGTATTTT. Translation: CAWELVADTQYF.

CDR3 amino acids: CASSRMVAGTDTQYF. The CDR3 coding sequence is TGTGCCAGTAGTAGGATGGTGGCGGGCACAGATACGCAGTATTTT. The V gene is TRBV19, the J gene TRBJ2-3; D unclear. CDR1 is LNHDA, CDR2 SQIVND, per germline (reference sequence). The germline V and J ends were trimmed by 4 bases and 1 base, with 12 bases remaining between them. The CDR3 covers 15 residues.

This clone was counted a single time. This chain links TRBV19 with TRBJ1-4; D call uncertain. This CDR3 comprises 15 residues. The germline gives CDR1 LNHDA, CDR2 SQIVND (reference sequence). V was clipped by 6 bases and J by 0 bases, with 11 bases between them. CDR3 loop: CASRPSDATNEKLFF. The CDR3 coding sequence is TGTGCCAGTAGGCCCAGCGACGCAACTAATGAAAAACTGTTTTTT.

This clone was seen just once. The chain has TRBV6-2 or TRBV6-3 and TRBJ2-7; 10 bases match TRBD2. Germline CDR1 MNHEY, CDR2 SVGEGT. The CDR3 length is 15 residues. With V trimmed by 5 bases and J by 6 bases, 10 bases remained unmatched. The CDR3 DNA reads TGTGCCAGCAGTATCTTGCCTAGCGGGAGAAGCGAGCAGTACTTC. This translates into CASSILPSGRSEQYF.

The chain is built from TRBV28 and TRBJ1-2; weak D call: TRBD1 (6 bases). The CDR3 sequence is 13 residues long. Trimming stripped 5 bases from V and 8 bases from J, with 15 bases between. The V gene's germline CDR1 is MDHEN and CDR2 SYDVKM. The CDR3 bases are TGTGCCAGCAGTCCCCAAAGGGGGGCGGGCTACACCTTC. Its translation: CASSPQRGAGYTF.

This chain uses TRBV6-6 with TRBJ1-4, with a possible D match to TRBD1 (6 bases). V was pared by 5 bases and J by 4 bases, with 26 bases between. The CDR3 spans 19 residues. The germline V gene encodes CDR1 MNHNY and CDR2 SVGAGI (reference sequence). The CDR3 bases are TGTGCCAGCAGTCACAATGGGCAGGGGAGGTCTAGTGATAATGAAAAACTGTTTTTT. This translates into CASSHNGQGRSSDNEKLFF.